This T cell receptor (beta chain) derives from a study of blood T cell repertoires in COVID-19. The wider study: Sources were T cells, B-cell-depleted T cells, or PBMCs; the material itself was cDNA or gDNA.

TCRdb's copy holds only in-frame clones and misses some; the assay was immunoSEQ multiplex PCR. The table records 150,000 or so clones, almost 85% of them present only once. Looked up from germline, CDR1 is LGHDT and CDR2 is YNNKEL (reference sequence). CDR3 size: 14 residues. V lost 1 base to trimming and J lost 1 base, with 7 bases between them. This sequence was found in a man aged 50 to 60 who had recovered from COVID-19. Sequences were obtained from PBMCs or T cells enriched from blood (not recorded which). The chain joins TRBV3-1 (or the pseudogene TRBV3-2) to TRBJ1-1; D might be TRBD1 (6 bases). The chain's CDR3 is CASSQADRNTEAFF. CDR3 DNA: TGTGCCAGCAGCCAAGCGGACAGGAACACTGAAGCTTTCTTT.